The 24 T cell receptor beta chains in this list originate from one sample, sequenced in a study of cytomegalovirus exposure and HLA in healthy donors. 13 Jbeta primers and 60 Vbeta primers were used for the PCR. The data were produced by immunoSEQ multiplex PCR, yet TCRdb's version contains in-frame clones alone and is incomplete. The sample records approximately 170,000 clones, about 75% being singletons. The sequenced sample consisted of PBMCs. All receptors come from a male donor in good health and CMV-seropositive.

The CDR3 region is CASSQILAFQETQYF. The CDR3 nucleotides are TGCGCCAGCAGCCAGATCTTAGCCTTCCAAGAGACCCAGTACTTC. The V call is TRBV4-1, the J call TRBJ2-5; D uncertain. CDR1 is MGHRA, CDR2 YSYEKL, per germline. The V end was cut by 3 bases, the J end by 1 base, with 12 bases between. CDR3 length: 15 residues.

This chain joins TRBV10-2 and TRBJ2-3, with 8 bases identical to TRBD2. Losses at the gene ends were 2 bases for V and 5 bases for J; bases not matched to a gene: 9. The germline CDR1 and CDR2 sequences are WSHSY and SAAADI. The CDR3 loop spans 16 amino acids. The CDR3 DNA is TGCGCCAGCAGTGAGAGTGCGGGGGGCGGGGGAGATACGCAGTATTTT. It encodes CASSESAGGGGDTQYF.

The CDR3 region has the DNA TGTGCCAGCAGTAAGGGGGCGCGTGGAAACACCATATATTTT. It encodes CASSKGARGNTIYF. The rearrangement links TRBV6-5 to TRBJ1-3; TRBD1 matches 7 bases. V dropped 5 bases and J dropped 3; count of bases not matched to a gene: 4. CDR3 size: 14 residues. CDR1 and CDR2 from the germline V gene are MNHEY and SVGAGI.

The rearrangement uses TRBV18 and TRBJ2-1, with 12 bases lining up with TRBD2. V lost 3 bases and J lost 4; bases outside the gene matches: 1. In germline, CDR1 is KGHSH, CDR2 LQKENI. CDR3 length: 15 residues. In DNA, the CDR3 is TGTGCCAGCTCACCCGGGACTAGCGGGTACAATGAGCAGTTCTTC. Translation gives CASSPGTSGYNEQFF.

This clone has only a few counts. The junction differs from germline at one of its ends, possibly a read error. V gene TRBV11-2 combines with J gene TRBJ1-1, with D possibly matching TRBD1 (5 bases). The germline V gene encodes CDR1 SGHAT and CDR2 FQNNGV. The CDR3 is 15 amino acids. Here the CDR3 DNA reads TGCGCCAGCAGCCAAGAATGGGGGGGTAACACTGAAGCTTTCTTT. Its translation: CASSQEWGGNTEAFF.

The rearrangement uses TRBV9 and TRBJ2-1, with TRBD2 matching over 10 bases. This CDR3 has 17 amino acids. Germline-derived CDR1 and CDR2 are SGDLS and YYNGEE. The junction had 8 bases not matched to a gene; V was cut back by 0 bases and J by 5 bases. The CDR3 nucleotides read TGTGCCAGCAGCGTAGGGGCTAGCGGGGGTCGGGACAATGAGCAGTTCTTC. Its protein product is CASSVGASGGRDNEQFF.

This chain connects TRBV7-2 to TRBJ1-1; the match to TRBD1 covers 11 bases. CDR3 length equals 13 residues. Germline trimming cut 1 base from V and 10 bases from J; bases unmatched to any gene: 2. CDR1 is SGHTA, CDR2 FQGNSA, per germline. As DNA, the CDR3 is TGTGCCAGCAGCTTAGGGGGGACAGGGGGAGCTTTCTTT. Residues: CASSLGGTGGAFF.

This sequence joins TRBV4-1 and TRBJ2-7; maybe TRBD1 (5 bases). The germline V and J ends were trimmed by 1 base and 4 bases, with 11 bases remaining between them. CDR1 and CDR2 from the germline V gene are MGHRA and YSYEKL. The CDR3 length is 14 residues. The CDR3 sequence: CASSQVLGVYEQYF. The DNA of the CDR3 is TGCGCCAGCAGCCAAGTCTTAGGGGTATACGAGCAGTACTTC.

This clone turned up a few times. The V and J genes are TRBV5-1 and TRBJ2-5; TRBD2 is a possible D gene (6 bases). The CDR3 runs 14 residues. Germline loops: CDR1 SGHRS, CDR2 YFSETQ. Trimming cost V 4 bases and J 11 bases, with 21 bases left between them. The CDR3, as DNA: TGCGCCAGCAGCCCCGGGACTGGAATGAGGGAGCAGTACTTC. This gives the protein CASSPGTGMREQYF.

This clone was found a few times. The CDR3 loop is CASSSYGRPYEQYF. The CDR3 DNA reads TGTGCCAGCAGCTCTTATGGCCGCCCCTACGAGCAGTACTTC. The V call is TRBV7-3, the J call TRBJ2-7; D remains unclear. Trimming took 4 bases from V and 2 from J, leaving 12 bases between them. Germline lookup yields CDR1 SGHTA and CDR2 FQGTGA. The CDR3 covers 14 residues.

The CDR3: CASSWAGTEGALHF. As DNA, the CDR3 is TGTGCCAGCAGCTGGGCCGGGACCGAGGGGGCCCTCCACTTT. The chain employs TRBV5-6 and TRBJ1-6; tentatively, D is TRBD1 (6 bases). CDR1 and CDR2 from the germline V gene are SGHDT and YYEEEE. CDR3 length: 14 amino acids. V was clipped by 3 bases and J by 14 bases, with 18 bases between them. Full variable domain (missing parts from reference TRBV5-6 and TRBJ1-6): DAGVTQSPTHLIKTRGQQVTLRCSPKSGHDTVSWYQQALGQGPQFIFQYYEEEERQRGNFPDRFSGHQFPNYSSELNVNALLLGDSALYLCASSWAGTEGALHFGNGTRLTVT.

The rearrangement links TRBV19 to TRBJ2-1; 9 bases align to TRBD1. Trimming cost V 6 bases and J 7 bases; bases outside gene matches: 16. The CDR3 is made up of 17 amino acids. Germline loops: CDR1 LNHDA, CDR2 SQIVND (reference sequence). CDR3 sequence: CASRKHPQGAERNEQFF. In DNA form, the CDR3 reads TGTGCCAGTAGAAAACACCCACAGGGGGCCGAGAGGAATGAGCAGTTCTTC.

Note on this clone: This same CDR3 is encoded by further DNA sequences in the sample. The chain links TRBV6-1 to TRBJ2-3, with 8 bases matching TRBD2. V lost 3 bases to trimming and J lost 4 bases; unmatched junction nucleotides: 3. The CDR3 runs to 14 residues. Germline assignment: CDR1 MNHNS and CDR2 SASEGT. The CDR3 DNA follows: TGTGCCAGCAGTGACGGGGGGGGATCAGATACGCAGTATTTT. Amino acids: CASSDGGGSDTQYF.

The chain couples TRBV19 to TRBJ2-1; possibly TRBD1 for D (6 bases). V dropped 6 bases and J dropped 6 bases, with 12 bases sitting between them. The germline V gene encodes CDR1 LNHDA and CDR2 SQIVND (reference sequence). This CDR3 comprises 13 residues. CDR3 DNA sequence: TGTGCCAGTAGCCTCGGACAGCCCAATGAGCAGTTCTTC. Translation: CASSLGQPNEQFF.

This clone came up a few times. This rearrangement joins TRBV29-1 to TRBJ2-1, with 10 bases identical to TRBD2. The CDR3 totals 15 residues. Trimming took 8 bases from V and 4 from J; bases not matched to a gene: 11. Germline V lookup: CDR1 SQVTM, CDR2 ANQGSEA. The DNA for the CDR3 is TGCAGCTGGACTAGCGGCCCTTTTGAGTACAATGAGCAGTTCTTC. Protein sequence: CSWTSGPFEYNEQFF.

This chain links TRBV25-1 with TRBJ1-1; D remains ambiguous. Looked up from germline, CDR1 is MGHDK and CDR2 is SYGVNS. CDR3 length: 13 residues. V lost 4 bases to trimming and J lost 4 bases, with 10 bases between them. CDR3 nucleotide sequence: TGTGCCAGCAGTGGATTCCCTACCACTGAAGCTTTCTTT. Encoded protein: CASSGFPTTEAFF.

V and J are TRBV19 and TRBJ2-1; D ambiguous. CDR1 is LNHDA, CDR2 SQIVND, per germline (reference sequence). CDR3 length: 15 residues. Trimming pared 1 base from V and 4 bases from J, leaving 11 bases between. As DNA, the CDR3 is TGTGCCAGTAGTATAGTCCCCAAGGAGTACAATGAGCAGTTCTTC. Encoded protein: CASSIVPKEYNEQFF.

V is TRBV19 and J is TRBJ1-2; 7 bases map to TRBD1. The V and J ends lost 3 bases and 8 bases, in that order; junction bases with no gene match: 15. Germline values: CDR1 LNHDA, CDR2 SQIVND (reference sequence). The CDR3 extends over 16 amino acids. The CDR3 nucleotides read TGTGCCAGTAGTATCGGTAGGGGGCCGGAGTATCGAGGCTACACCTTC. It codes for CASSIGRGPEYRGYTF.

This clone occurred a few times. The genes are TRBV5-1 and TRBJ1-4; 10 bases align to TRBD1. Germline V lookup: CDR1 SGHRS, CDR2 YFSETQ. The CDR3 runs 15 residues. V lost 5 bases and J lost 6; bases outside the gene matches: 7. CDR3 nucleotides: TGCGCCAGCAGGACCACCGGGACAGGGGATGAAAAACTGTTTTTT. This codes for CASRTTGTGDEKLFF.

The chain employs TRBV6-5 and TRBJ1-1; D call uncertain. The CDR3 has 13 residues. Germline values: CDR1 MNHEY, CDR2 SVGAGI. V lost 8 bases and J 1 base, leaving 11 bases between the germline ends. DNA for the CDR3: TGTGCCAGCGGGCCCAGAAAGAACACTGAAGCTTTCTTT. Translated, it gives CASGPRKNTEAFF.

This clone was found once. The chain uses TRBV7-3 and TRBJ2-5; 9 nucleotides agree with TRBD2. V dropped 3 bases and J dropped 2; count of bases not matched to a gene: 4. The CDR3 is 15 residues long. Germline V gives CDR1 SGHTA, CDR2 FQGTGA. CDR3 coding DNA: TGTGCCAGCAGCTTTAGCGGGGGCCTGCAAGAGACCCAGTACTTC. It codes for CASSFSGGLQETQYF.

The chain joins TRBV7-6 to TRBJ2-1; D ambiguous. The CDR3 sequence is 14 residues long. Between the trimmed V and J ends, which lost 4 bases and 0 bases, there was a span of 7 bases. The V gene's germline CDR1 is SGHVS and CDR2 FNYEAQ. CDR3 loop: CASSYSYSYNEQFF. The CDR3 nucleotides read TGTGCCAGCAGCTATAGCTACTCCTACAATGAGCAGTTCTTC.

This chain links TRBV4-2 with TRBJ2-5; 9 bases agree with TRBD2. Trimming removed 0 bases from V and 10 bases from J; junction bases left unmatched: 6. The CDR3 runs 14 residues. In germline, CDR1 is LGHNA, CDR2 YNFKEQ. In DNA form, the CDR3 reads TGTGCCAGCAGCCAAGATGGAGTAGCGGGGGACCAGTACTTC. This encodes CASSQDGVAGDQYF.

The chain couples TRBV7-2 to TRBJ1-6, with D hard to call. V was clipped by 1 base and J by 0 bases, with 16 bases between them. Germline V gene lookup returns CDR1 SGHTA and CDR2 FQGNSA. This CDR3 has 19 residues. The DNA of the CDR3 is TGTGCCAGCAGCTTAGATAGGTTCCGGCGCGGCTCCTATAATTCACCCCTCCACTTT. Residues: CASSLDRFRRGSYNSPLHF.